These 18 T cell receptor beta chains were all obtained from the same sample, sequenced in a study of blood T cell repertoires in COVID-19. The method was immunoSEQ multiplex PCR; TCRdb's version includes in-frame clones alone and lacks a portion of them. The data contain 100,000 to 150,000 clones, approximately 68% of them singletons. Sequencing input: peripheral blood. The source is a woman in her 70s with acute or convalescent COVID-19.

The table lists this clone with a count of one. This chain joins TRBV10-1 and TRBJ2-1; D is undetermined. This CDR3 region has 15 residues. Germline lookup yields CDR1 WNHNN and CDR2 SYGVQD (reference sequence). V lost 2 bases and J lost 6, with 14 bases in between. The CDR3 loop is CASSEAGLLSNEQFF. The CDR3 DNA reads TGCGCCAGCAGTGAGGCAGGCCTACTTTCCAATGAGCAGTTCTTC.

The chain recombines TRBV5-5 with TRBJ2-5; possibly TRBD1 for D (5 bases). Germline V gene lookup returns CDR1 SGHKS and CDR2 YYEKEE (reference sequence). V lost 4 bases and J lost 0, with 7 bases in between. The CDR3 is 13 amino acids. The CDR3 coding sequence is TGTGCCAGCAGCCGACAGTACCAAGAGACCCAGTACTTC. It encodes CASSRQYQETQYF.

This clone was observed a few times. V usage is TRBV6-2 or TRBV6-3 and J usage is TRBJ2-2, with 7 bases fitting TRBD1. CDR1 and CDR2 from the germline V gene are MNHEY and SVGEGT. The CDR3 has 16 amino acids. Trimming cost V 6 bases and J 4 bases; bases outside gene matches: 11. The CDR3 DNA reads as TGTGCCAGCAGCATCCGGGACAGTTTCTTCACCGGGGAGCTGTTTTTT. This encodes CASSIRDSFFTGELFF.

V and J are TRBV6-2 or TRBV6-3 and TRBJ2-1; tentative D call: TRBD1 (6 bases). The V gene's germline CDR1 is MNHEY and CDR2 SVGEGT. This CDR3 is built from 16 residues. V shed 2 bases and J shed 6 bases, with 17 bases lying between them. CDR3 sequence (DNA): TGTGCCAGCAGTTACGAGACAGGAAGGGTGGGCAATGAGCAGTTCTTC. It specifies CASSYETGRVGNEQFF.

There are a few counts of this clone. This chain uses TRBV7-8 with TRBJ1-5; the match to TRBD1 covers 8 bases. Germline V gene lookup returns CDR1 SGHVS and CDR2 FQNEAQ. V was clipped by 0 bases and J by 5 bases; unmatched bases: 3. This CDR3 has 15 residues. CDR3 loop: CASSLAQGVDQPQHF. In DNA form, the CDR3 reads TGTGCCAGCAGCTTAGCACAGGGGGTTGATCAGCCCCAGCATTTT.

This chain joins TRBV18 and TRBJ2-1, with a possible D match to TRBD2 (6 bases). The germline V gene has CDR1 KGHSH and CDR2 LQKENI. Trimming stripped 0 bases from V and 2 bases from J, with 8 bases between. CDR3 length equals 15 residues. CDR3 residues: CASSPPGTPYNEQFF. The CDR3 nucleotides are TGTGCCAGCTCACCACCCGGGACTCCCTACAATGAGCAGTTCTTC. Combining the CDR3 with reference TRBV18 and TRBJ2-1 gives the whole variable domain NAGVMQNPRHLVRRRGQEARLRCSPMKGHSHVYWYRQLPEEGLKFMVYLQKENIIDESGMPKERFSAEFPKEGPSILRIQQVVRGDSAAYFCASSPPGTPYNEQFFGPGTRLTVL.

The V call is TRBV10-3, the J call TRBJ2-1; 13 nucleotides align to TRBD2. J lost 7 bases, V lost 2 bases, and 2 bases had no gene match. In germline, CDR1 is ENHRY, CDR2 SYGVKD. CDR3 size: 15 residues. CDR3 bases: TGTGCCATCAGTGAGCGACTAGCGGGAGGAAATGAGCAGTTCTTC. Translating it yields CAISERLAGGNEQFF.

This clone has only a few counts. J is TRBJ2-3 and V is TRBV5-4; 8 bases fit TRBD1. The V and J ends lost 4 bases and 6 bases, in that order; junction bases with no gene match: 13. The CDR3 runs 16 residues. Germline CDR1 is SGHNT and CDR2 is YYREEE (reference sequence). The CDR3 spells CASSQLGQGFADTQYF. The DNA of the CDR3 is TGTGCCAGCAGCCAACTCGGACAGGGCTTCGCGGATACGCAGTATTTT.

V and J are TRBV12-5 and TRBJ2-1; perhaps TRBD2 as D (7 bases). Germline CDR1 is LGHNT and CDR2 is FRNRAP. V was clipped by 5 bases and J by 8 bases, with 25 bases between them. CDR3 length: 17 amino acids. The CDR3 DNA follows: TGTGCTAGTGGTCCCACCGGGGAGGGGGGGGCCGCGGATGAGCAGTTCTTC. This encodes CASGPTGEGGAADEQFF.

This clone has more than one count but fewer than ten. This chain connects TRBV10-3 to TRBJ1-2; D not resolved. Per the germline V gene, CDR1 is ENHRY and CDR2 is SYGVKD. The length of the CDR3 is 14 residues. V lost 0 bases and J lost 8, with 13 bases in between. CDR3 coding DNA: TGTGCCATCAGTGAGTCGACCGAGGCTTGGGGCTACACCTTC. Protein product: CAISESTEAWGYTF.

The chain links TRBV2 to TRBJ2-7, with D unclear. This CDR3 comprises 12 residues. Germline assignment: CDR1 SNHLY and CDR2 FYNNEI. V was pared by 6 bases and J by 2 bases, with 8 bases between. In nucleotides, the CDR3 is TGTGCCAGCAGGATAGTGACCTACGAGCAGTACTTC. Protein: CASRIVTYEQYF.

Comment on this clone: This same CDR3 is encoded by further DNA sequences in the sample. The V call is TRBV20-1, the J call TRBJ2-1; D possibly corresponds to TRBD2 (6 bases). The CDR3 spans 11 residues. Germline CDR1 and CDR2: DFQATT and SNEGSKA (reference sequence). The germline V and J ends were trimmed by 6 bases and 4 bases, with 7 bases remaining between them. The chain's CDR3 is CSADYYNEQFF. The CDR3 region has the DNA TGCAGTGCGGACTATTACAATGAGCAGTTCTTC.

The chain uses TRBV7-8 and TRBJ2-5, with 9 bases identical to TRBD1. Trimming took 7 bases from V and 5 from J; bases not matched to a gene: 5. CDR1 and CDR2 from the germline V gene are SGHVS and FQNEAQ. The CDR3 has 13 residues. This chain's CDR3 is CASKGTGLETQYF. As DNA, the CDR3 is TGTGCCAGCAAAGGGACAGGGTTGGAGACCCAGTACTTC.

This clone was counted only a few times. The chain links TRBV30 to TRBJ2-1; a possible D gene is TRBD1 (5 bases). CDR3 length: 13 residues. V was cut by 4 bases and J by 12 bases, with 19 bases left in between. The germline gives CDR1 GTSNPN, CDR2 SVGIG (reference sequence). The CDR3 DNA sequence: TGTGCCTGGATCGGATCGTGGGGCGGTGGGCAGTTCTTC. Translating it yields CAWIGSWGGGQFF. Full variable domain (rest looked up from reference TRBV30 and TRBJ2-1): SQTIHQWPATLVQPVGSPLSLECTVEGTSNPNLYWYRQAAGRGLQLLFYSVGIGQISSEVPQNLSASRPQDRQFILSSKKLLLSDSGFYLCAWIGSWGGGQFFGPGTRLTVL.

This clone has just a few counts. DNA for the CDR3: TGTGCCAGCAGTTTAGGTCCAGACTACGAGCAGTACTTC. It translates to CASSLGPDYEQYF. The chain recombines TRBV28 with TRBJ2-7; D uncertain. This CDR3 comprises 13 residues. V was cut by 2 bases and J by 3 bases, with 8 bases left in between. Germline CDR1 and CDR2: MDHEN and SYDVKM.

The chain uses TRBV6-2 or TRBV6-3 and TRBJ1-2, with TRBD1 matching 9 bases. V trimming: 0 bases; J trimming: 6 bases; junction bases outside the gene matches: 11. The CDR3 runs 17 residues. Germline lookup yields CDR1 MNHEY and CDR2 SVGEGT. The CDR3, as DNA: TGTGCCAGCAGTTACTCCGAGGGGACAGGGAAAAGAAATGGCTACACCTTC. This codes for CASSYSEGTGKRNGYTF.

The chain carries TRBV11-3 and TRBJ1-1; possibly TRBD1 for D (5 bases). Germline V gene data show CDR1 as SGHNT and CDR2 as YENEEA. The CDR3 contains 13 residues. V was clipped by 5 bases and J by 7 bases, with 14 bases between them. This CDR3 is CASSLSPTGEAFF. The CDR3 nucleotides read TGTGCCAGCAGCCTCTCCCCCACAGGTGAAGCTTTCTTT. Looking up the rest from reference TRBV11-3 and TRBJ1-1 gives the full variable domain: EAGVVQSPRYKIIEKKQPVAFWCNPISGHNTLYWYLQNLGQGPELLIRYENEEAVDDSQLPKDRFSAERLKGVDSTLKIQPAELGDSAVYLCASSLSPTGEAFFGQGTRLTVV.

This clone was detected many times. The rearrangement uses TRBV6-1 and TRBJ1-6, with D possibly matching TRBD1 (5 bases). The CDR3 sequence is 16 residues long. V was shortened by 3 bases and J by 7 bases, with 16 bases between the two germline ends. Germline lookup yields CDR1 MNHNS and CDR2 SASEGT. The CDR3 DNA follows: TGTGCCAGCAGTGAGTTTACCGGGCAGGGAAATTCACCCCTCCACTTT. The encoded protein is CASSEFTGQGNSPLHF.